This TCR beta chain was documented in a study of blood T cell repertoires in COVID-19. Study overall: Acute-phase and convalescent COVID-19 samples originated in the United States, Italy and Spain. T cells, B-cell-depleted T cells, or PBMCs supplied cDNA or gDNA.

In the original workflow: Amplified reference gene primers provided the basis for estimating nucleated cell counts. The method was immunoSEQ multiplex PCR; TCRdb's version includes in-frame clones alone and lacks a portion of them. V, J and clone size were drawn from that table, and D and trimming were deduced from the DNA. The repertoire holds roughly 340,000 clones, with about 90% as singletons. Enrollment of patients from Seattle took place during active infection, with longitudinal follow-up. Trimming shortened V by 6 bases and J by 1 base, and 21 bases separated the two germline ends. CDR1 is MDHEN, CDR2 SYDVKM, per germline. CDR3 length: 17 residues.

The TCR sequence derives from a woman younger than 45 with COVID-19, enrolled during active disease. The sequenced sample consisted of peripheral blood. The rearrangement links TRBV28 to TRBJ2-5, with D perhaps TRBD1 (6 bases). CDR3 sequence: CASSPLGGGAIQETQYF. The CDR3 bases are TGTGCCAGCAGCCCCTTAGGGGGTGGGGCCATCCAAGAGACCCAGTACTTC.